These T cell receptor beta chains were read from a single sample in a study of shared clonotypes between healthy human individuals. TCRdb's table, derived via immunoSEQ multiplex PCR, lists solely in-frame clones and lacks some. The sample includes about 2 million clones, about 95% of them seen just once. Sequencing was done on a sample of naive CD8+ T cells sorted from blood. The receptor source for this set is a man aged 18 to 29 in good health. Both conserved end residues are part of each CDR3. A D gene is named only where the DNA matches it firmly. Clone size is not always given. Where it is, it says once, few, many or a class for expanded clones.

cdr3_aa	v_call	j_call	d_call	clone_size
CASSPQGPTYEQYF	TRBV14	TRBJ2-7	TRBD1	.
CASSVADGTLYEQYF	TRBV9	TRBJ2-7	.	.
CASSSGTDTDTQYF	TRBV5-4	TRBJ2-3	.	.
CASSKGSQETQYF	TRBV27	TRBJ2-5	.	.
CASSLGGQGRGYEQYF	TRBV7-9	TRBJ2-7	.	.
CASSLETGQRNPYEQYF	TRBV28	TRBJ2-7	.	.
CASSLRTGHYGYTF	TRBV28	TRBJ1-2	.	few
CASSVEGAGTSYNEQFF	TRBV9	TRBJ2-1	.	.
CASSLDRGLVREQYF	TRBV5-1	TRBJ2-7	.	.
CSVEADLETQYF	TRBV29-1	TRBJ2-3	.	.
CASSQAQAGGLYEQYF	TRBV4-1	TRBJ2-7	TRBD2	.
CASTPLGQANSNQPQHF	TRBV7-3	TRBJ1-5	TRBD1	.
CASSQDSQQGAKNIQYF	TRBV4-1	TRBJ2-4	TRBD1	.
CASSSGSQETQYF	TRBV6-5	TRBJ2-5	.	.
CASSAMGDTQYF	TRBV11-2	TRBJ2-3	.	.
CASSVSGATGELFF	TRBV25-1	TRBJ2-2	.	.
CASSVLTSGGSDTQYF	TRBV6-1	TRBJ2-3	TRBD2	.
CASSLDRGTNYGYTF	TRBV5-1	TRBJ1-2	TRBD1	.
CASILALSTDTQYF	TRBV6-6	TRBJ2-3	.	.
CASSYFQGAGYEQYF	TRBV6-5	TRBJ2-7	.	.
CASSFTGADEQYF	TRBV7-6	TRBJ2-7	TRBD1	.
CASSELGGGEKLFF	TRBV6-1	TRBJ1-4	.	.
CASSLRQGVYEQYF	TRBV28	TRBJ2-7	TRBD1	.
CASSGGTSGISDTQYF	TRBV5-6	TRBJ2-3	TRBD2	once
CASSLEGWPNEKLFF	TRBV5-4	TRBJ1-4	.	.
CAWSVTGNQPQHF	TRBV30	TRBJ1-5	.	.
CASSIAGTPKETQYF	TRBV19	TRBJ2-5	.	.
CASRPGASDVDSPLHF	TRBV28	TRBJ1-6	.	.
CASSVGTGDIETQYF	TRBV9	TRBJ2-5	TRBD1	.
CASGISSYNEQFF	TRBV6-5	TRBJ2-1	.	.
CASSLYTPRGAFF	TRBV7-9	TRBJ1-1	.	.
CASSVVARGNTEAFF	TRBV9	TRBJ1-1	.	.
CASSQEGTGWDNEQFF	TRBV4-1	TRBJ2-1	.	.
CASSQGGVNTGELFF	TRBV4-3	TRBJ2-2	.	.
CASSSIDSYNEQFF	TRBV11-3	TRBJ2-1	.	.
CASSGQGQVNEQFF	TRBV13	TRBJ2-1	TRBD1	.
CSAGGLYEQYF	TRBV20-1	TRBJ2-7	.	.